Presented here are 15 T cell receptor beta chains from one specimen sequenced in a study of tumor-infiltrating lymphocytes in primary liver carcinoma. Unsorted whole blood supplied the RNA, and germline DNA was extracted too. cDNA specific to TCR beta was made from 450 to 650 ng of total RNA, with a constant-region primer employed for priming. ARM-PCR was slightly modified, and three nested multiplex PCR rounds with it gave rise to the TCR beta libraries. Two initial PCR rounds of roughly 10 cycles each paired TRBV1-TRBV30 forward primers with a C-beta reverse primer. MiXCR, applied by TCRdb to the multiplex PCR reads, yields one record per CDR3 protein. Of hundreds of thousands of distinct CDR3 sequences listed, around three fifths are singletons. The material sequenced was peripheral blood. The receptor set was obtained from a woman in her thirties with primary liver carcinoma and hepatitis B virus infection.

A note on this clonotype: It may be a read error: a sequence one base away is much more abundant. The chain is built from TRBV12-5 and TRBJ2-3; no clear D. Germline CDR1 is LGHNT and CDR2 is FRNRAP. The CDR3 sequence is 12 residues long. V was clipped by 1 base and J by 4 bases, with 3 bases between them. The chain's CDR3 is CASGLDPDTQYF. The CDR3 DNA reads TGTGCTAGTGGTTTGGATCCAGATACGCAGTATTTT.

With respect to this clonotype: Since a much larger clone is just one base distant, this may be a read error. The chain has TRBV7-9 and TRBJ2-5; TRBD1 or TRBD2 may be the D gene (5 bases each). CDR3 length: 15 amino acids. Germline V gene lookup returns CDR1 SEHNR and CDR2 FQNEAQ (reference sequence). The CDR3 region is CASSLGTLGQEIQYF. DNA of the CDR3: TGTGCCAGCAGCTTAGGGACACTAGGCCAAGAGATCCAGTACTTC. Full variable domain (remainder filled in from reference TRBV7-9 and TRBJ2-5): DTGVSQNPRHKITKRGQNVTFRCDPISEHNRLYWYRQTLGQGPEFLTYFQNEAQLEKSRLLSDRFSAERPKGSFSTLEIQRTEQGDSAMYLCASSLGTLGQEIQYFGPGTRLLVL.

Regarding this clonotype: The germline gene is not matched at one end of the junction; a read error may be the cause. V usage is TRBV12-3 or TRBV12-4 and J usage is TRBJ2-2; TRBD1 is a possible D gene (6 bases). The CDR3 has 16 amino acids. The CDR3 DNA sequence: TGTGCCAGCAGTTCCCGACAGGTCACGAACACCTGGGAGCTGTTTTTT. It encodes CASSSRQVTNTWELFF.

The chain carries TRBV4-3 and TRBJ2-4; either TRBD1 or TRBD2 may supply D (6 bases each). V was shortened by 0 bases and J by 5 bases, with 17 bases between the two germline ends. Germline CDR1 and CDR2: LGHNA and YSLEER. The CDR3 consists of 17 residues. The CDR3 sequence is CASSQERGGGTENIQYF. In nucleotides, the CDR3 is TGCGCCAGCAGCCAAGAACGTGGGGGCGGGACCGAAAACATTCAGTACTTC.

Notes on this clonotype: A read error may explain this, as a much larger clone is one base away. The J gene is TRBJ1-1, the V gene TRBV6-6; 8 bases map to TRBD1. This CDR3 is built from 13 residues. Germline assignment: CDR1 MNHNY and CDR2 SVGAGI (reference sequence). J was trimmed by 5 bases and V by 10 bases; bases with no gene match: 9. The CDR3 protein is CANSTGGTTEAFF. CDR3 DNA sequence: TGTGCCAACAGCACAGGGGGGACTACTGAAGCTTTCTTT.

This sequence joins TRBV10-3 and TRBJ2-1; TRBD2 aligns across 12 bases. With 0 bases clipped from V and 1 base from J, the junction kept 16 bases outside the gene matches. Germline V gene lookup returns CDR1 ENHRY and CDR2 SYGVKD. This CDR3 has 22 amino acids. CDR3 residues: CAISESNIGGLAGGPSYNEQFF. The DNA of the CDR3 is TGTGCCATCAGTGAGTCTAATATAGGTGGTCTAGCGGGAGGGCCGTCCTACAATGAGCAGTTCTTC.

The chain couples TRBV29-1 to TRBJ2-3; D not certain. V was cut by 3 bases and J by 5 bases, with 9 bases left in between. The V gene's germline CDR1 is SQVTM and CDR2 ANQGSEA. The CDR3 runs to 12 residues. The CDR3 DNA is TGCAGCGTTGACCTGTTCGGAGATACGCAGTATTTT. It translates to CSVDLFGDTQYF.

This clonotype has at least ten counts. The gene calls are TRBV5-8 and TRBJ1-1; 7 bases line up with TRBD1. This CDR3 comprises 15 residues. The V gene end was trimmed by 1 base and the J gene end by 5 bases; junction bases not matched to a gene: 8. Germline V CDR1 and CDR2: SGHTS, YDEGEE. The DNA for the CDR3 is TGTGCCAGCAGCTTGAGACAGGGAAGATGGACTGAAGCTTTCTTT. Protein product: CASSLRQGRWTEAFF.

As regards this clonotype: At one end the junction does not follow the germline gene, possibly because of a read error. This chain connects TRBV29-1 to TRBJ2-7; 8 nucleotides align to TRBD1. The CDR3 spans 12 residues. Germline-derived CDR1 and CDR2 are SQVTM and ANQGSEA. The CDR3, as DNA: TGCAGCGTCGAAGGACAGGGATTCGAGCAGTACTTC. Translation: CSVEGQGFEQYF.

Concerning this clonotype: Compared with germline, one end of the junction differs, possibly owing to a read error. The chain links TRBV11-1 to TRBJ2-7, with 9 bases matching TRBD1. CDR3 length: 15 residues. Per germline, CDR1 SGHAT and CDR2 FQDESV (reference sequence). DNA of the CDR3: TGCGCCAGCAGCTTGACCGGGACAGGGAGATACGAGCAGTACTTC. It codes for CASSLTGTGRYEQYF.

Ten or more counts support this clonotype. The V and J genes are TRBV29-1 and TRBJ2-1; 8 nucleotides match TRBD2. CDR1 and CDR2 from the germline V gene are SQVTM and ANQGSEA. This CDR3 region has 16 residues. J gave up 0 bases and V 1 base, and 5 bases lay outside the gene matches. CDR3 protein: CSVEGIAGSSYNEQFF. Here the CDR3 DNA reads TGCAGCGTTGAAGGGATAGCGGGAAGCTCCTACAATGAGCAGTTCTTC.

The chain recombines TRBV11-2 with TRBJ2-4; D unresolved. V lost 6 bases to trimming and J lost 3 bases, with 18 bases between them. Per the germline V gene, CDR1 is SGHAT and CDR2 is FQNNGV. CDR3 length: 16 residues. CDR3 in DNA: TGTGCCAGCAGTCCCTTATTGGGTCTAGTCAAAAACATTCAGTACTTC. Its translation is CASSPLLGLVKNIQYF.

V gene TRBV12-3 or TRBV12-4 combines with J gene TRBJ2-3, with 11 bases lining up with TRBD2. This CDR3 has 15 residues. J lost 6 bases, V lost 5 bases, and 7 bases had no gene match. This CDR3 is CASSMIIAGGDTQYF. CDR3 DNA: TGTGCCAGCAGTATGATCATAGCGGGAGGGGATACGCAGTATTTT.

Regarding this clonotype: Germline is not matched at one junction end, which may reflect a read error. The chain joins TRBV5-6 to TRBJ2-7; TRBD2 might be the D (5 bases). CDR3 length: 13 residues. CDR1 is SGHDT, CDR2 YYEEEE, per germline. The CDR3 bases are TGTGCCAGCAGCTTAGGGAGCTCCTACGAGCAGTGCTTC. Translating it yields CASSLGSSYEQCF.

Worth noting for this clonotype: A much larger clonotype is one base distant, so this may be a read error. This chain connects TRBV6-1 to TRBJ2-5; possible D gene TRBD2, 5 bases. CDR3 size: 13 residues. Germline-derived CDR1 and CDR2 are MNHNS and SASEGT. CDR3 DNA: TGTGCCAGCGTAAAGCGGCTTGCGGAGATCCAGTACTTC. It is translated as CASVKRLAEIQYF.